This T cell receptor beta chain emerged from a study of T cell responses to AZD1222 COVID-19 vaccine. The repertoire was sequenced with immunoSEQ multiplex PCR; TCRdb's copy has only in-frame clones and lacks some. The sample has 65,000 to 90,000 clones; about 88% are singletons. Here the sequenced sample was peripheral blood, taken 28 days after the second AZD1222 dose. This clonotype was obtained from an adult who received the AZD1222 COVID-19 vaccine.

This chain's CDR3 is CASIKHPPGEQFF. In DNA, the CDR3 is TGTGCCAGCATCAAACACCCCCCAGGTGAGCAGTTCTTC. The chain links TRBV12-3 or TRBV12-4 to TRBJ2-1; D is unresolved. Trimming pared 7 bases from V and 9 bases from J, leaving 16 bases between. The CDR3 sequence is 13 residues long.